This T cell receptor beta chain was recovered during a study of regulatory T cells in long-lasting Graves disease. This clonotype was seen repeatedly, ten times or more. Its target is unknown. In building TCR beta libraries, iRepertoire HTBI primers were used together with Arm-PCR of CDR3 regions. TCRdb reanalysed the multiplex PCR reads using MiXCR and keeps one entry per CDR3 protein. The repertoire has roughly 300,000 distinct CDR3 sequences, roughly 21% of them found once; the top ten carry around three fifths. Stated time point: persistent/refractory GD, antithyroid drugs over 5 years with positive TRAb. PBMC-derived RNA was used for the TCR library. Study results and limitations: Whereas 966 public clonotypes were shared by new patients, persistent patients shared more, at around 2,700. Persistent disease preferred TRBV28, TRBJ1-2 and TRBJ2-5.

The junction had 3 bases not matched to a gene; V was cut back by 6 bases and J by 5 bases. This CDR3 comprises 13 residues. Germline values: CDR1 MDHEN, CDR2 SYDVKM. The input for sequencing was peripheral blood mononuclear cells (PBMCs), taken when the disease was refractory, from a patient treated with antithyroid drugs. The sequence was obtained from a female donor with Graves disease. The genes are TRBV28 and TRBJ1-2, with 10 bases matching TRBD1. CDR3 nucleotide sequence: TGTGCCAGCAGCCGACAGGGGGCGTATGGCTACACCTTC. This codes for CASSRQGAYGYTF.